Listed below are T cell receptor beta chains from one sample, sequenced in a study of regulatory T cells in long-lasting Graves disease. TCRdb called the multiplex PCR reads again in MiXCR, with one record for every CDR3 protein. The sample comprises about 340,000 distinct CDR3 sequences, 15% to 20% of which are singletons, and roughly 27% rests with the top ten. This specimen was peripheral blood mononuclear cells (PBMCs), taken when the disease was refractory, from a patient treated with antithyroid drugs. Every receptor here comes from a female donor with Graves disease. Both conserved end residues are part of each CDR3. A D gene is named only where the DNA matches it firmly. A row's size may be missing; if present it is once, few, many or a size class.

>NA|TRBJ1-5|TRBV30|few
CAWSVRGPSSNQPQHF
TGTGCCTGGAGTGTGCGGGGGCCCTCTAGCAATCAGCCCCAGCATTTT
>NA|TRBJ2-2|TRBV4-1|NA
CASTTGTGTGELFF
TGCGCCAGCACTACGGGGACGGGCACCGGGGAGCTGTTTTTT
>NA|TRBJ1-1|TRBV27|few
CASSFSGDTEAFF
TGTGCCAGCAGTTTCAGTGGGGACACTGAAGCTTTCTTT
>TRBD2|TRBJ2-7|TRBV20-1|NA
CSAHRGGSAYEQYF
TGCAGTGCCCATCGGGGGGGCTCAGCCTACGAGCAGTACTTC
>NA|TRBJ2-5|TRBV2|many
CASSLERTGRSSGSRGTQYF
TGTGCCAGCAGTCTCGAAAGGACAGGGAGAAGTAGCGGGAGTCGGGGGACCCAGTACTTC
>TRBD1|TRBJ2-6|TRBV5-1|many
CASSLTGGTSSGANVLTF
TGCGCCAGCAGCTTAACAGGGGGCACCAGCTCTGGGGCCAACGTCCTGACTTTC
>TRBD1|TRBJ1-1|TRBV11-2|many
CASSLFLGQGPGTMNTEAFF
TGTGCCAGCAGCTTATTTTTGGGACAGGGCCCAGGAACCATGAACACTGAAGCTTTCTTT
>NA|TRBJ1-1|TRBV7-9|many
CASSLTRGTEAFF
TGTGCCAGCAGCTTAACCCGGGGCACTGAAGCTTTCTTT
>NA|TRBJ1-5|TRBV7-9|many
CASSGGRLGYQPQHF
TGTGCCAGCAGCGGGGGTCGTTTGGGGTATCAGCCCCAGCATTTT
>NA|TRBJ1-1|TRBV7-9|many
CASSLPQVTRTEAFF
TGTGCCAGCAGCTTACCGCAGGTAACTAGGACTGAAGCTTTCTTT
>TRBD2|TRBJ2-2|TRBV20-1|NA
CSAQRPSGSPGELFF
TGCAGTGCTCAGAGGCCTAGCGGGAGTCCCGGGGAGCTGTTTTTT
>NA|TRBJ1-4|TRBV10-3|few
CAISEVENPEKLFF
TGTGCCATCAGTGAAGTGGAGAACCCTGAAAAACTGTTTTTT
>NA|TRBJ1-6|TRBV7-3|many
CASSLTAYNSPLHF
TGTGCCAGCAGCTTAACAGCTTATAATTCACCCCTCCACTTT
>NA|TRBJ1-6|TRBV2|many
CASSGLVRGSPLHF
TGTGCCAGCAGTGGGCTCGTCCGGGGTTCACCCCTCCACTTT
>NA|TRBJ2-7|TRBV29-1|few
CSVYAGNIFSYEQYF
TGCAGCGTTTACGCGGGGAACATTTTCTCCTACGAGCAGTACTTC
>TRBD1|TRBJ2-2|TRBV28|few
CASSLGGIPGGANTGELFF
TGTGCCAGCAGTCTTGGGGGGATACCAGGGGGCGCGAACACCGGGGAGCTGTTTTTT
>NA|TRBJ1-1|TRBV12-3/TRBV12-4|many
CASSLRDGNTEAFF
TGTGCCAGCAGTCTCCGGGACGGTAACACTGAAGCTTTCTTT
>NA|TRBJ2-5|TRBV11-2|many
CASSPRSPIRPRIETQYF
TGTGCCAGCAGCCCCAGGTCCCCGATTAGACCCCGAATAGAGACCCAGTACTTC
>TRBD2|TRBJ2-2|TRBV28|NA
CASLGGFDGELFF
TGTGCCAGCTTGGGGGGGTTCGACGGGGAGCTGTTTTTT
>TRBD1|TRBJ2-2|TRBV7-9|NA
CASSEYRGAGELFF
TGTGCCAGCAGCGAGTACAGGGGAGCGGGGGAGCTGTTTTTT
>TRBD1|TRBJ2-5|TRBV4-2|many
CASSQEVGTGEKTQYF
TGTGCCAGCAGCCAAGAAGTTGGGACAGGGGAGAAGACCCAGTACTTC
>NA|TRBJ1-1|TRBV7-9|many
CASSLAGVEAFF
TGCGCCAGCAGCTTGGCAGGGGTTGAAGCTTTCTTT
>NA|TRBJ1-1|TRBV15|few
CATSRTAGRNTEAFF
TGTGCCACCAGCAGAACGGCGGGACGGAACACTGAAGCTTTCTTT
>NA|TRBJ2-2|TRBV5-1|many
CASRWSDTGELFF
TGCGCCAGCAGGTGGTCCGACACCGGGGAGCTGTTTTTT
>NA|TRBJ1-2|TRBV7-6|few
CASSFDRGLYGYTF
TGTGCCAGCAGCTTTGACCGGGGTCTCTATGGCTACACCTTC
>NA|TRBJ1-1|TRBV6-6|NA
CASSTGGGGTEAFF
TGTGCCAGCAGTACAGGCGGCGGTGGCACTGAAGCTTTCTTT
>NA|TRBJ1-1|TRBV5-1|few
CASSTAEYTEAFF
TGCGCCAGCAGCACCGCAGAATACACTGAAGCTTTCTTT
>NA|TRBJ1-2|TRBV9|many
CASSVVASPGGYTF
TGTGCCAGCAGCGTAGTTGCCAGCCCGGGAGGCTACACCTTC
>NA|TRBJ2-7|TRBV28|many
CASSFLQGGYNEQYF
TGTGCCAGCAGTTTCCTCCAAGGGGGGTACAACGAGCAGTACTTC